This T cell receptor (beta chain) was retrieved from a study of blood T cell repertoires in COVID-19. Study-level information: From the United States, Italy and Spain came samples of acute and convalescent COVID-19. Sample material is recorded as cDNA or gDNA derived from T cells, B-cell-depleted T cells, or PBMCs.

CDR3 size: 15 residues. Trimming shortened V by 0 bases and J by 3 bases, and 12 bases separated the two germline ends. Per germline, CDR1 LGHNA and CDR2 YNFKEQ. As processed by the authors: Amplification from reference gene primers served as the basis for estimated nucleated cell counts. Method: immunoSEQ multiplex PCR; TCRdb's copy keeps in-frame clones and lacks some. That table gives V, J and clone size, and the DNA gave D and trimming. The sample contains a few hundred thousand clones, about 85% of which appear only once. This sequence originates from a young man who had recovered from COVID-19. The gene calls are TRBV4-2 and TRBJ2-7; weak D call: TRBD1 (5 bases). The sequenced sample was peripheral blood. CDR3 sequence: CASSQDPARVYEQYF. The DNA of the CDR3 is TGTGCCAGCAGCCAAGATCCGGCCAGGGTCTACGAGCAGTACTTC.